This TCR beta chain was observed in a study of human T cells and chemical hapten exposure. Ten or more counts support this clonotype. The antigen is unknown. Study-level findings and limits: The study found that DPC sensitization did not change TCRs above 1 in 1000 frequency.

V lost 5 bases, J lost 3 bases, and 5 bases lay in between. Germline CDR1 SGHAT, CDR2 FQNNGV. The CDR3 has 11 amino acids. TCRdb fed the RACE reads into MiXCR, producing one record per CDR3 protein. The sample carries a few hundred thousand distinct CDR3 sequences, approximately 4.4% recorded once. Time point indicated: patch test 1, 2 weeks after DPC sensitization. Regarding treatment: therapeutic diphenylcyclopropenone sensitization with weekly scalp DPC. At every patch-test visit, blood was drawn before the patch test was applied. The chain combines TRBV11-2 with TRBJ2-7; D call uncertain. This clonotype originated in a woman aged 45-59 years with alopecia areata. Some clones in this sample may be carry-over from other donors' samples. The sequencing used whole blood, collected in connection with sensitization to the hapten diphenylcyclopropenone (DPC). For the CDR3, the DNA is TGTGCCAGCAGCACTGACTACGAGCAGTACTTC. Amino acids: CASSTDYEQYF.